The clone carrying this TCR beta chain was recorded many times. Its target is not known. The data belong to a study of Graves' ophthalmopathy and Graves' hyperthyroidism. Germline V gene sequence: CDR1 MNHEY, CDR2 SVGEGT. This CDR3 region has 16 residues. V was clipped by 4 bases and J by 5 bases; unmatched bases: 11. Study-wide points: Most thyroid-expanded clonotypes exceeding 0.001 frequency were also found in blood.

Amplification targeted the TCR beta CDR3 regions, with RNA transcripts as the source material. RT-PCR with HTBI primers came first, then second-round multiplex PCR. TCRdb re-called the multiplex PCR reads through MiXCR, storing one row per CDR3 protein. The profile covers some 210,000 distinct CDR3 sequences, with around 30% appearing a single time and over 7.5% taken by the ten largest. Sequencing was done on a sample of peripheral blood. The chain uses TRBV6-2 or TRBV6-3 and TRBJ2-7; TRBD2 agrees at 10 bases. This clonotype originated in a man between 45 and 60 years old with Graves' ophthalmopathy. The DNA for the CDR3 is TGTGCCAGCAGTTCGATAGCGGGAGGTGACGGAGACGAGCAGTACTTC. Protein sequence: CASSSIAGGDGDEQYF.